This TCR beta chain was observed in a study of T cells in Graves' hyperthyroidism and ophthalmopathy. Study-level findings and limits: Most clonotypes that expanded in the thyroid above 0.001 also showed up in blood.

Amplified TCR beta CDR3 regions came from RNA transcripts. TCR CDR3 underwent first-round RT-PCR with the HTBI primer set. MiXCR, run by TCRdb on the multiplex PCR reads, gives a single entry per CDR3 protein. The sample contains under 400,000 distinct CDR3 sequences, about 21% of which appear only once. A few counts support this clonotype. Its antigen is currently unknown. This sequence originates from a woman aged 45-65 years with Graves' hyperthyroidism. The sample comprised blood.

The CDR3 reads CASRLGPNTEAFF. The CDR3 bases are TGTGCCAGCAGACTAGGGCCGAACACTGAAGCTTTCTTT. This sequence joins TRBV12-3 or TRBV12-4 and TRBJ1-1, with D uncertain. Trimming left V 6 bases short and J 1 base short, with 9 bases between. This CDR3 has 13 amino acids.